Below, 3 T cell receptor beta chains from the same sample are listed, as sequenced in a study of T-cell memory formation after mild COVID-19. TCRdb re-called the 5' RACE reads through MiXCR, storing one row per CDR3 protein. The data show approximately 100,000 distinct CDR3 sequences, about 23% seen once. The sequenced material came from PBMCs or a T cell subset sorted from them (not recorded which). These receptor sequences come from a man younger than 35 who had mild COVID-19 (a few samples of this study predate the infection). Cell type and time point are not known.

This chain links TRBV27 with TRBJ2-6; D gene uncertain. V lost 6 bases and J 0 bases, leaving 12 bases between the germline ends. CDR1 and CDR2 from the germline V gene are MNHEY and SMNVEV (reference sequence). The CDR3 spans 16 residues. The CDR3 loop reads CASSQLLSSGANVLTF. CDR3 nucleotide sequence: TGTGCCAGCAGCCAACTCCTGTCCTCTGGGGCCAACGTCCTGACTTTC.

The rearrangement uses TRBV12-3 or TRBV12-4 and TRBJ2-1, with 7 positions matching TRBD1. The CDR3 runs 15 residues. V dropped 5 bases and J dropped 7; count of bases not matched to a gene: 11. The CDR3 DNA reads TGTGCCAGCAGTCCATGGGACAGTCCCGGGAATGAGCAGTTCTTC. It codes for CASSPWDSPGNEQFF.

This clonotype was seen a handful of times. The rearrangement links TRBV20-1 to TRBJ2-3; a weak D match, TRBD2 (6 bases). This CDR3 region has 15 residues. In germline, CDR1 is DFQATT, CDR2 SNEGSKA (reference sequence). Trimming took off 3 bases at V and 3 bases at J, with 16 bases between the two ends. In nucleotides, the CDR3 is TGCAGTGCTAGGTCGCCTAGCGTAGGGACAGATACGCAGTATTTT. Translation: CSARSPSVGTDTQYF.